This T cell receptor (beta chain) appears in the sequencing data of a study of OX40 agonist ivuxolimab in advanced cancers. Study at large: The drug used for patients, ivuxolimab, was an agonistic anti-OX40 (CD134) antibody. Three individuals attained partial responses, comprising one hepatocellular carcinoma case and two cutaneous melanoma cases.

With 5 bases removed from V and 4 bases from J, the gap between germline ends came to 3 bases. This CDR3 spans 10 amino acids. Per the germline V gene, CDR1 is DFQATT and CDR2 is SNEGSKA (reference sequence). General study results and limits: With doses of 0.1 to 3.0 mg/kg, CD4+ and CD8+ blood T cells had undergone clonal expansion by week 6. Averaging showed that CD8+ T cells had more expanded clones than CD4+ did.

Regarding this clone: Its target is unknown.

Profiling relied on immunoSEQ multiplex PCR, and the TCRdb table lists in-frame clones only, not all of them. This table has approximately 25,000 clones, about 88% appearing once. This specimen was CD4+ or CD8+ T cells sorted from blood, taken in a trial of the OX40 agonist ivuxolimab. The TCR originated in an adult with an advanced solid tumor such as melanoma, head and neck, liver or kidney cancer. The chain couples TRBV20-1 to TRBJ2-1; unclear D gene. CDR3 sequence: CSARYNEQFF. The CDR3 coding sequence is TGCAGTGCTCGATACAATGAGCAGTTCTTC.